Listed below are T cell receptor beta chains from one sample, sequenced in a study of cytomegalovirus exposure and HLA in healthy donors. Repertoires were generated with immunoSEQ multiplex PCR, while TCRdb's copy carries only in-frame clones and drops some. Among hundreds of thousands of clones listed, 65% to 80% were seen once. The specimen sequenced was PBMCs. These receptors all come from a man aged 35 to 55 in good health and CMV-seronegative. The CDR3 runs from the conserved cysteine through the conserved F or W. The order of the fields is J gene, V gene, CDR3 protein.

J gene: TRBJ2-7
V gene: TRBV11-2
CDR3 protein: CASSANSGSYEQYF

J gene: TRBJ2-1
V gene: TRBV4-2
CDR3 protein: CASSQGQAGGYNEQFF

J gene: TRBJ2-7
V gene: TRBV4-2
CDR3 protein: CASSQETASGLYEQYF

J gene: TRBJ2-7
V gene: TRBV4-2
CDR3 protein: CASSQNRVYEQYF

J gene: TRBJ2-7
V gene: TRBV19
CDR3 protein: CASSIRTGSYEQYF

J gene: TRBJ2-5
V gene: TRBV5-6
CDR3 protein: CASSYGTPKETQYF

J gene: TRBJ1-6
V gene: TRBV7-9
CDR3 protein: CSSSLSRGASPLHF

J gene: TRBJ1-4
V gene: TRBV28
CDR3 protein: CASLGVTNEKLFF

J gene: TRBJ2-6
V gene: TRBV7-9
CDR3 protein: CASSTRTGMSGANVLTF

J gene: TRBJ1-6
V gene: TRBV18
CDR3 protein: CASSPFRDRGPYNSPLHF

J gene: TRBJ2-7
V gene: TRBV2
CDR3 protein: CASRRASGGEQYF

J gene: TRBJ2-3
V gene: TRBV18
CDR3 protein: CASSTRTSGRGDTQYF

J gene: TRBJ1-5
V gene: TRBV7-9
CDR3 protein: CASSLVGGGSNQPQHF

J gene: TRBJ2-2
V gene: TRBV10-3
CDR3 protein: CAITGQASNTGELFF

J gene: TRBJ1-1
V gene: TRBV10-3
CDR3 protein: CAISVKPTGGTEAFF

J gene: TRBJ2-1
V gene: TRBV5-1
CDR3 protein: CASRWRETQFF

J gene: TRBJ1-4
V gene: TRBV2
CDR3 protein: CASCIRGQNEKLFF

J gene: TRBJ2-2
V gene: TRBV27
CDR3 protein: CASSLANTGELFF

J gene: TRBJ2-3
V gene: TRBV19
CDR3 protein: CASSPRRRQGLTDTQYF

J gene: TRBJ1-6
V gene: TRBV27
CDR3 protein: CASSEDRATSPLHF

J gene: TRBJ2-1
V gene: TRBV6-1
CDR3 protein: CASSEARNEQFF

J gene: TRBJ2-1
V gene: TRBV7-9
CDR3 protein: CSSSLGTGGKKDNEQFF

J gene: TRBJ2-3
V gene: TRBV5-4
CDR3 protein: CASSHGTDTQYF

J gene: TRBJ2-1
V gene: TRBV5-1
CDR3 protein: CASSLNQGTYNEQFF

J gene: TRBJ1-1
V gene: TRBV18
CDR3 protein: CASSDGGVTEAFF

J gene: TRBJ1-1
V gene: TRBV27
CDR3 protein: CASSLSRLREAFF

J gene: TRBJ2-2
V gene: TRBV9
CDR3 protein: CASSPYTGTARGELFF

J gene: TRBJ1-1
V gene: TRBV4-1
CDR3 protein: CASSQGSKSTEAFF

J gene: TRBJ1-3
V gene: TRBV5-8
CDR3 protein: CASRLTGANTIYF

J gene: TRBJ1-1
V gene: TRBV12-5
CDR3 protein: CASGFNPDRKNTEAFF

J gene: TRBJ2-5
V gene: TRBV19
CDR3 protein: CASSTLAGEKETQYF

J gene: TRBJ1-3
V gene: TRBV5-1
CDR3 protein: CASSLTGGPSSGNTIYF

J gene: TRBJ2-3
V gene: TRBV15
CDR3 protein: CATSSMDTQYF

J gene: TRBJ1-5
V gene: TRBV6-4
CDR3 protein: CASSAPTRTGRQPQHF

J gene: TRBJ2-5
V gene: TRBV28
CDR3 protein: CASSPQQGSQETQYF

J gene: TRBJ1-1
V gene: TRBV5-6
CDR3 protein: CASSHRTGGGPMNTEAFF